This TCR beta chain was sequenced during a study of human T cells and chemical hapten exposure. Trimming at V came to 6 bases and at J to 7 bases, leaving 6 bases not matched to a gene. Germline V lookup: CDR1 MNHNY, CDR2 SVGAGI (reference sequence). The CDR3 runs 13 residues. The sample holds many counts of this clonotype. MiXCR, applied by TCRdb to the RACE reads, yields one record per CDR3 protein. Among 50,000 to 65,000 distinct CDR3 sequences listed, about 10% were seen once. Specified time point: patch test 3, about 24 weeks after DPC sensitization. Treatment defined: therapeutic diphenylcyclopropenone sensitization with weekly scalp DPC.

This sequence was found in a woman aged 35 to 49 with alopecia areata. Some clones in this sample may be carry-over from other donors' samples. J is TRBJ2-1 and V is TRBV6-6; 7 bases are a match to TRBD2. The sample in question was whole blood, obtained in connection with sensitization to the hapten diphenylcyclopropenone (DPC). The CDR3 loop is CASSWTRINEQFF. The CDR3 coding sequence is TGTGCCAGCAGCTGGACTAGGATAAATGAGCAGTTCTTC.